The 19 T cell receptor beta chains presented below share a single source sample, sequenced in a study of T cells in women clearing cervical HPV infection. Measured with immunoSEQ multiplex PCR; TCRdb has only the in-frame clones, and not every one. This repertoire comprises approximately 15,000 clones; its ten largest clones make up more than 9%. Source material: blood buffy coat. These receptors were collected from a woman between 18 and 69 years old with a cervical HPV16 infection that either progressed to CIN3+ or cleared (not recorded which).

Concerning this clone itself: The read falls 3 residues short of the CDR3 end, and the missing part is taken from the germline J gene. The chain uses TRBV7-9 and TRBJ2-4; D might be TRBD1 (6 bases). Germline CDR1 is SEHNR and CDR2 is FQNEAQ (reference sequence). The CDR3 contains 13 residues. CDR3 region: CAVYREANYGQYF. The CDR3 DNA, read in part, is TGTGCCGTTTACAGGGAAGCTAACTATGGT.

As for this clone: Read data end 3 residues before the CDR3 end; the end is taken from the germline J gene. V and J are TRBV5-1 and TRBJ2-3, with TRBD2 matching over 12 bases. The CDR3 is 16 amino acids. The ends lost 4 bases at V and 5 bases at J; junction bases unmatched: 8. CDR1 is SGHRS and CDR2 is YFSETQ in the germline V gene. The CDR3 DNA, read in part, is TGCGCCAGCAGCCGCAATTCACTAGCGGGGGGAGATACG. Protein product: CASSRNSLAGGDT. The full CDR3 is CASSRNSLAGGDTQYF.

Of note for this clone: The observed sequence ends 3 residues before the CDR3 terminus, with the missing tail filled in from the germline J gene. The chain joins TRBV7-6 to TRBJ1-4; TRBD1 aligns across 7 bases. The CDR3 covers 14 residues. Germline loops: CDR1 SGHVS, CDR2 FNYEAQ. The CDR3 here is CASSSDRVLSPLFF. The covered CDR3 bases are TGTGCCAGCAGCTCCGACAGGGTCCTTTCACCA.

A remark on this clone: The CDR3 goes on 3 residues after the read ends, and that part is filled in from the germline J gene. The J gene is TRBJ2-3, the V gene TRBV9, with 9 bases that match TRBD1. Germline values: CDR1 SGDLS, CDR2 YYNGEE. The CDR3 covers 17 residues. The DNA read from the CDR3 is TGTGCCAGCAGCGCCTTCGAGAACAGGGGGCTTGGCGAGACG. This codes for CASSAFENRGLGET. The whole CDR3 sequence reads CASSAFENRGLGETQYF.

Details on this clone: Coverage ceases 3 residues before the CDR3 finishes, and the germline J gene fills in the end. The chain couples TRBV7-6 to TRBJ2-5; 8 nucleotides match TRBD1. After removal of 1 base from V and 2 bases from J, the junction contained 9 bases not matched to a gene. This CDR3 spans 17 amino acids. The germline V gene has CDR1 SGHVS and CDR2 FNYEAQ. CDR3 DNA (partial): TGTGCCAGCAGCTTAGTCCTCGGACAGGGTATTCAAGAGACC. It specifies CASSLVLGQGIQET. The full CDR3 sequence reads CASSLVLGQGIQETQYF.

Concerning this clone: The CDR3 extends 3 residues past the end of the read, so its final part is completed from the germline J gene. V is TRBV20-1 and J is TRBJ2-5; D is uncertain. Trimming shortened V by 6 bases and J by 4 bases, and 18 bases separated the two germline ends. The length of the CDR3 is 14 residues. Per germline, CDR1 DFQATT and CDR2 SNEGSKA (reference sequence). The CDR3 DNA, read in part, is TGCAGTGCGAGTTCGGCGACTCGTCGAGAGACC. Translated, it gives CSASSATRRET. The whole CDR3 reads CSASSATRRETQYF.

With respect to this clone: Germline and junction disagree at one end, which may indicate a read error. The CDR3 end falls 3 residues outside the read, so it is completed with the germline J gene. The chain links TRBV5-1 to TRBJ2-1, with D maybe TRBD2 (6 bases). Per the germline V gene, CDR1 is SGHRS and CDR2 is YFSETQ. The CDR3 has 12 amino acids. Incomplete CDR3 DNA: TGCGCCAGCAGGTTGGGAGCGGGTGAG. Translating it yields CASRLGAGE. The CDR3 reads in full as CASRLGAGEQFF.

CDR3 DNA (partial): TGTGCCAGCAGTTATCTTGCGGTGAACACCGGGGAG. Residues: CASSYLAVNTGE. The entire CDR3 protein is CASSYLAVNTGELFF. The V and J genes are TRBV6-2 or TRBV6-3 and TRBJ2-2, with D hard to call. The read falls 3 residues short of the CDR3 end, and the missing part is taken from the germline J gene. The V gene lost 3 bases and the J gene lost 1 base, with 9 bases spanning the gap. The germline gives CDR1 MNHEY, CDR2 SVGEGT. The CDR3 runs to 15 residues.

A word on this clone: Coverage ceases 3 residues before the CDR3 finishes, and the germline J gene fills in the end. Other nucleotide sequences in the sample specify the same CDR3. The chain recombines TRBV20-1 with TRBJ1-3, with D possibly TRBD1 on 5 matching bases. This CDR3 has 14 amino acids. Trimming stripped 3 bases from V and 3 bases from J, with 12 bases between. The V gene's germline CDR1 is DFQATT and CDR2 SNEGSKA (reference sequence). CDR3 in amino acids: CSARGDSSGNTIYF. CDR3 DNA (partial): TGCAGTGCTAGGGGTGACAGTAGTGGAAACACC.

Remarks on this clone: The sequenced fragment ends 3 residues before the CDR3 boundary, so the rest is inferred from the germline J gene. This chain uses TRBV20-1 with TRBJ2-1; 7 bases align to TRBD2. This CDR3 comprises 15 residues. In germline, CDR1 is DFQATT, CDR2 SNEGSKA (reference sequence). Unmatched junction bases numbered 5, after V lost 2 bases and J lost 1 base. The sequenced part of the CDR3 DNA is TGCAGTGCTAGAAGTAGCGGGCGGTCCTACAATGAG. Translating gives CSARSSGRSYNE. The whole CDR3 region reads CSARSSGRSYNEQFF.

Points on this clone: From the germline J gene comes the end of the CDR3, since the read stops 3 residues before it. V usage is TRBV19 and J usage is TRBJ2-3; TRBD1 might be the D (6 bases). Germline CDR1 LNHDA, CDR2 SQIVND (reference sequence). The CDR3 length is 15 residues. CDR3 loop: CASSRTDERGETQYF. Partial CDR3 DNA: TGTGCCAGTAGTAGGACAGACGAGAGGGGAGAGACG.

The CDR3 region is CASSSGLAGTTGELFF. CDR3 DNA, as far as it was read: TGTGCCAGCAGCTCGGGACTAGCGGGGACCACCGGGGAG. The V call is TRBV7-8, the J call TRBJ2-2, with 13 bases identical to TRBD2. The read ends 3 residues shy of where the CDR3 ends; the end is completed using the germline J gene. The CDR3 runs to 16 residues. Germline V gene lookup returns CDR1 SGHVS and CDR2 FQNEAQ. The V segment lost 4 bases and the J segment 4 bases; nucleotides outside the gene matches: 3.

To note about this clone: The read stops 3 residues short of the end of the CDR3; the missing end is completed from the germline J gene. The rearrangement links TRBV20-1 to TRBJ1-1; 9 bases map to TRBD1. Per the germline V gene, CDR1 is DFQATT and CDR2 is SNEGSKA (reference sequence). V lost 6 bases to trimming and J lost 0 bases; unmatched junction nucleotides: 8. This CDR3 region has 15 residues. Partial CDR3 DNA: TGCAGTGCCCCAAGGGACAGGGTTTTGAACACTGAA. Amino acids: CSAPRDRVLNTE. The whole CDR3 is CSAPRDRVLNTEAFF.

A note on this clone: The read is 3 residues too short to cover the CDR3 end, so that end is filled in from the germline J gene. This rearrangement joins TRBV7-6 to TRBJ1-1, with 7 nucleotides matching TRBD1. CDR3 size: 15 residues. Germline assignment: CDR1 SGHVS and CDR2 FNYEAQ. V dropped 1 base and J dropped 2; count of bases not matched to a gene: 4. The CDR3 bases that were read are TGTGCCAGCAGCTTAGGACAGGGACCTAACACTGAA. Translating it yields CASSLGQGPNTE. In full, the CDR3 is CASSLGQGPNTEAFF.

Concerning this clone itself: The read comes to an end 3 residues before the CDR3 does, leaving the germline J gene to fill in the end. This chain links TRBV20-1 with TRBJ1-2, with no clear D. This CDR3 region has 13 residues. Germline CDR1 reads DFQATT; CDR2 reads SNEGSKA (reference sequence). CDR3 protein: CSARGREPYEYTF. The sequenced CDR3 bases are TGCAGTGCTAGAGGTCGAGAGCCCTACGAG.

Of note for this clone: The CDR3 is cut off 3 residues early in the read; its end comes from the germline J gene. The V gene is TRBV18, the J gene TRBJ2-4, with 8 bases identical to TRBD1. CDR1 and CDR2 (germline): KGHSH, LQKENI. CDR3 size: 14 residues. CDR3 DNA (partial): TGTGCCAGCTCACCCGGACAGGGAAACTATGGT. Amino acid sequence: CASSPGQGNYG. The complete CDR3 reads CASSPGQGNYGQYF.

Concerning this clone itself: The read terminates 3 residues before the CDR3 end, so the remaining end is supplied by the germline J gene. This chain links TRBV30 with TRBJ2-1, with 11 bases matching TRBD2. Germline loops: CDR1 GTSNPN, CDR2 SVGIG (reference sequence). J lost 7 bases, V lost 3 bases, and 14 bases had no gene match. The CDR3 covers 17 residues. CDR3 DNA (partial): TGTGCCTGGAGCGCTAGACTAGCGGGAACTATTGGGAATGAG. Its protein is CAWSARLAGTIGNE. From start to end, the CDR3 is CAWSARLAGTIGNEQFF.

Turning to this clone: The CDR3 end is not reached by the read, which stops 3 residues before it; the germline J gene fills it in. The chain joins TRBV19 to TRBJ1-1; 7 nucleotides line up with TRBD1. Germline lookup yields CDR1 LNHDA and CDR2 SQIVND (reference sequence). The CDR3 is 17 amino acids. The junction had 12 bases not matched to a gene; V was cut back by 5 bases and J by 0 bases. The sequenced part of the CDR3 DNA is TGTGCCAGTAGTCCTAGGGGGCTTGGGTCCTTGAACACTGAA. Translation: CASSPRGLGSLNTE. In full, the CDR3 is CASSPRGLGSLNTEAFF.

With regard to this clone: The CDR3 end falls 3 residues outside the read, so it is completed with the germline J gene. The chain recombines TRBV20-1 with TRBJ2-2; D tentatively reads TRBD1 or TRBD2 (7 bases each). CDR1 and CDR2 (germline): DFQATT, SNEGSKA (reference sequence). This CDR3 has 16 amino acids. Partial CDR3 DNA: TGCAGTGCCAAGGGGGAGGGGGCGGGTGCTAATGAAAAG. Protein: CSAKGEGAGANEK. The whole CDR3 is CSAKGEGAGANEKLFF.